These 28 T cell receptor beta chains were sequenced from one sample in a study of CD8 T cells in Susac syndrome. An amount of RNA that ranged from about 0.45 to 1 ug was reverse transcribed with random hexamers. One entry per CDR3 protein results from TCRdb running MiXCR on the immunoSEQ multiplex PCR reads. The sample shows under 200,000 distinct CDR3 sequences, 85% to 95% of them seen only once. Sequenced: CD8+ T cells from PBMCs. These receptors were collected from a human donor with Susac syndrome.

The J gene is TRBJ1-6, the V gene TRBV30; D is unclear. CDR1 and CDR2 (germline): GTSNPN, SVGIG (reference sequence). Trimming took off 5 bases at V and 5 bases at J, with 10 bases between the two ends. This CDR3 spans 13 amino acids. The CDR3 coding sequence is TGTGCCTGGTGGGGAGGAAATAATTCACCCCTCCACTTT. This translates into CAWWGGNNSPLHF.

This rearrangement joins TRBV6-2 or TRBV6-3 to TRBJ2-1; 11 nucleotides align to TRBD2. Germline loops: CDR1 MNHEY, CDR2 SVGEGT. V shed 6 bases, J shed 6 bases, and the junction held 7 bases outside the gene matches. The CDR3 is 15 amino acids. CDR3 sequence: CASSSGTSGANEQFF. CDR3 DNA sequence: TGTGCCAGCAGCTCCGGGACTAGCGGAGCCAATGAGCAGTTCTTC.

The chain couples TRBV5-4 to TRBJ2-1; 9 bases are shared with TRBD2. The germline V gene encodes CDR1 SGHNT and CDR2 YYREEE (reference sequence). V gave up 4 bases and J gave up 9 bases; unmatched junction bases: 5. This CDR3 spans 13 amino acids. The DNA of the CDR3 is TGTGCCAGCAGCAAGCGGGGGGAGGGTGAGCAGTTCTTC. Its translation is CASSKRGEGEQFF. Full variable domain (remainder filled in from reference TRBV5-4 and TRBJ2-1): ETGVTQSPTHLIKTRGQQVTLRCSSQSGHNTVSWYQQALGQGPQFIFQYYREEENGRGNFPPRFSGLQFPNYSSELNVNALELDDSALYLCASSKRGEGEQFFGPGTRLTVL.

V usage is TRBV9 and J usage is TRBJ2-7; D possibly uses TRBD1 or TRBD2 (5 bases each). V shed 3 bases and J shed 0 bases, with 16 bases lying between them. Germline CDR1 is SGDLS and CDR2 is YYNGEE. This CDR3 contains 16 residues. DNA for the CDR3: TGTGCCAGCAGCGCTTCCGCCGGGACGGTCTCCTACGAGCAGTACTTC. Its translation is CASSASAGTVSYEQYF.

The J gene is TRBJ2-2, the V gene TRBV12-3 or TRBV12-4; D not resolved. The CDR3 spans 15 residues. The V and J ends lost 1 base and 3 bases respectively, with 9 bases between them. The CDR3 here is CASSLVEIHTGELFF. The CDR3 bases are TGTGCCAGCAGTTTAGTAGAGATCCACACCGGGGAGCTGTTTTTT.

This chain uses TRBV9 with TRBJ1-2; D ambiguous. V was clipped by 5 bases and J by 5 bases, with 10 bases between them. The CDR3 spans 12 residues. Looked up from germline, CDR1 is SGDLS and CDR2 is YYNGEE. The CDR3 region is CASSSRGYGYTF. CDR3 DNA sequence: TGTGCCAGCAGTTCGAGAGGGTATGGCTACACCTTC.

Notes on this clonotype: A junction end diverges from the germline sequence, so it may reflect a read error. The chain employs TRBV25-1 and TRBJ2-5, with TRBD1 matching 10 bases. Per the germline V gene, CDR1 is MGHDK and CDR2 is SYGVNS. This CDR3 comprises 10 residues. The CDR3 DNA sequence: TGTGCCAGCGGAGAGGGACAGGGGAACTTC. This sequence encodes CASGEGQGNF.

The chain carries TRBV9 and TRBJ2-1, with 7 bases matching TRBD2. J lost 7 bases, V lost 0 bases, and 4 bases had no gene match. The CDR3 has 14 amino acids. Germline V CDR1 and CDR2: SGDLS, YYNGEE. The CDR3 region is CASSVAGGPNEQFF. The CDR3 bases are TGTGCCAGCAGCGTAGCGGGGGGACCAAATGAGCAGTTCTTC. Supplemented by reference TRBV9 and TRBJ2-1, the full variable domain reads DSGVTQTPKHLITATGQRVTLRCSPRSGDLSVYWYQQSLDQGLQFLIQYYNGEERAKGNILERFSAQQFPDLHSELNLSSLELGDSALYFCASSVAGGPNEQFFGPGTRLTVL.

The chain recombines TRBV20-1 with TRBJ2-1; 8 bases are a match to TRBD2. Germline lookup yields CDR1 DFQATT and CDR2 SNEGSKA (reference sequence). This CDR3 has 16 amino acids. Trimming removed 0 bases from V and 3 bases from J; junction bases left unmatched: 7. The CDR3 nucleotides are TGCAGTGCTAGAGATCGGGCGGGGGGCTACTACAATGAGCAGTTCTTC. The encoded protein is CSARDRAGGYYNEQFF.

This chain joins TRBV9 and TRBJ2-3; D not certain. Germline V gives CDR1 SGDLS, CDR2 YYNGEE. The CDR3 runs 14 residues. Trimming stripped 4 bases from V and 6 bases from J, with 15 bases between. CDR3 amino acids: CASSLGSFRDTQYF. CDR3 DNA: TGTGCCAGCAGCCTAGGGTCATTCAGGGATACGCAGTATTTT.

V gene TRBV7-9 combines with J gene TRBJ2-7; no clear D gene. The CDR3 is made up of 10 amino acids. Trimming removed 6 bases at V and 7 bases at J, with 7 bases between. Germline V gene data show CDR1 as SEHNR and CDR2 as FQNEAQ (reference sequence). The CDR3 sequence is CASRYGEQYF. The CDR3, as DNA: TGTGCCAGCAGGTACGGAGAGCAGTACTTC.

The rearrangement links TRBV2 to TRBJ2-7; 10 bases align to TRBD1. The trim removed 10 bases at V and 5 bases at J, leaving 8 bases unmatched. This CDR3 is built from 13 residues. Germline CDR1 is SNHLY and CDR2 is FYNNEI. In DNA form, the CDR3 reads TGTGCCACCATCGCCGGGACAGGGGACGAGCAGTACTTC. It is translated as CATIAGTGDEQYF. The full variable domain, completed using reference TRBV2 and TRBJ2-7, is EPEVTQTPSHQVTQMGQEVILRCVPISNHLYFYWYRQILGQKVEFLVSFYNNEISEKSEIFDDQFSVERPDGSNFTLKIRSTKLEDSAMYFCATIAGTGDEQYFGPGTRLTVT.

This clonotype appeared once. The rearrangement links TRBV9 to TRBJ2-3; D is unclear. Germline V gene lookup returns CDR1 SGDLS and CDR2 YYNGEE. The V end lost 4 bases, the J end lost 4 bases, and 7 bases lay between the germline ends. The CDR3 consists of 12 residues. CDR3 protein: CASSPRPDTQYF. CDR3 sequence (DNA): TGTGCCAGCAGCCCCCGGCCAGATACGCAGTATTTT.

V is TRBV30 and J is TRBJ2-3; TRBD2 might be the D (5 bases). V was trimmed by 2 bases and J by 0 bases, leaving 6 bases between them. The CDR3 spans 13 residues. Per germline, CDR1 GTSNPN and CDR2 SVGIG (reference sequence). CDR3 residues: CAWSRGSTDTQYF. The CDR3 DNA sequence: TGTGCCTGGAGTCGGGGAAGCACAGATACGCAGTATTTT. Looking up the rest from reference TRBV30 and TRBJ2-3 gives the full variable domain: SQTIHQWPATLVQPVGSPLSLECTVEGTSNPNLYWYRQAAGRGLQLLFYSVGIGQISSEVPQNLSASRPQDRQFILSSKKLLLSDSGFYLCAWSRGSTDTQYFGPGTRLTVL.

The rearrangement uses TRBV12-3 or TRBV12-4 and TRBJ2-3, with a tentative D call TRBD1 (6 bases). The CDR3 spans 18 residues. Trimming left V 5 bases short and J 2 bases short, with 23 bases between. The DNA for the CDR3 is TGTGCCAGCAGTCCCCTCGACGGGACAAAAGTATACACAGATACGCAGTATTTT. Amino acid sequence: CASSPLDGTKVYTDTQYF.

This CDR3 reads CASSERQGWSYTF. CDR3 DNA: TGTGCCAGCAGCGAAAGACAGGGTTGGAGCTACACCTTC. This sequence joins TRBV9 and TRBJ1-2, with 7 nucleotides matching TRBD1. J lost 9 bases, V lost 3 bases, and 8 bases had no gene match. The CDR3 loop spans 13 amino acids. CDR1 and CDR2 (germline): SGDLS, YYNGEE.

The V and J genes are TRBV5-1 and TRBJ1-1; 7 nucleotides agree with TRBD1. Germline V gene sequence: CDR1 SGHRS, CDR2 YFSETQ. The CDR3 has 14 residues. J lost 4 bases, V lost 4 bases, and 7 bases had no gene match. In DNA, the CDR3 is TGCGCCAGCAGCGCTGACAGGGTTGGCACTGAAGCTTTCTTT. Amino acids: CASSADRVGTEAFF.

The rearrangement joins TRBV7-3 to TRBJ2-3; D remains ambiguous. Germline CDR1 SGHTA, CDR2 FQGTGA. There are 13 residues in the CDR3. V was shortened by 0 bases and J by 6 bases, with 7 bases between the two germline ends. The CDR3 region has the DNA TGTGCCAGCAGCTTAACCGCCGGGGATACGCAGTATTTT. This codes for CASSLTAGDTQYF.

This chain connects TRBV7-2 to TRBJ2-1; the D gene is possibly TRBD2 (5 bases). CDR1 is SGHTA, CDR2 FQGNSA, per germline. CDR3 length: 14 amino acids. Trimming cost V 3 bases and J 2 bases, with 8 bases left between them. CDR3 protein: CASSFAGPYNEQFF. The CDR3 coding sequence is TGTGCCAGCAGCTTTGCGGGCCCCTACAATGAGCAGTTCTTC. Looking up the rest from reference TRBV7-2 and TRBJ2-1 gives the full variable domain: GAGVSQSPSNKVTEKGKDVELRCDPISGHTALYWYRQSLGQGLEFLIYFQGNSAPDKSGLPSDRFSAERTGGSVSTLTIQRTQQEDSAVYLCASSFAGPYNEQFFGPGTRLTVL.

The chain couples TRBV2 to TRBJ2-7; D is perhaps TRBD2 (5 bases). CDR1 SNHLY and CDR2 FYNNEI come from the germline V gene. Trimming left V 6 bases short and J 4 bases short, with 10 bases between. The CDR3 spans 12 residues. The DNA of the CDR3 is TGTGCCAGCAGGAACCGGGGTTACGAGCAGTACTTC. It encodes CASRNRGYEQYF.

V gene TRBV11-2 combines with J gene TRBJ1-2; D remains ambiguous. V lost 7 bases and J lost 0, with 9 bases in between. Germline V gene lookup returns CDR1 SGHAT and CDR2 FQNNGV. The CDR3 is made up of 13 amino acids. CDR3 nucleotides: TGTGCCAGCAAAGAGCGGACTAACTATGGCTACACCTTC. This codes for CASKERTNYGYTF.

This rearrangement joins TRBV4-1 to TRBJ1-3; weak D call: TRBD1 (6 bases). V was pared by 4 bases and J by 2 bases, with 15 bases between. CDR3 length equals 16 residues. CDR1 MGHRA and CDR2 YSYEKL come from the germline V gene. The DNA of the CDR3 is TGCGCCAGCAGCCCCCAAAGGGGGGGAACTGGAAACACCATATATTTT. Its translation: CASSPQRGGTGNTIYF.

With regard to this clonotype: Mismatch with germline at one junction end may stem from a read error. This sequence joins TRBV6-2 or TRBV6-3 and TRBJ2-1; either TRBD1 or TRBD2 may supply D (5 bases each). From germline, CDR1 is MNHEY and CDR2 SVGEGT. The length of the CDR3 is 13 residues. For the CDR3, the DNA is TGTGCCAGCAGTAACCCCGGGGTGGGGACGGCGGGCTTC. Its protein product is CASSNPGVGTAGF.

The chain joins TRBV19 to TRBJ2-3, with unresolved D. The CDR3 spans 13 residues. Trimming shortened V by 4 bases and J by 0 bases, and 5 bases separated the two germline ends. Germline-derived CDR1 and CDR2 are LNHDA and SQIVND (reference sequence). The CDR3 protein is CASSKTSTDTQYF. Written as DNA, the CDR3 is TGTGCCAGTAGTAAAACTAGCACAGATACGCAGTATTTT.

V is TRBV11-2 and J is TRBJ2-7, with D maybe TRBD1 (7 bases). From germline, CDR1 is SGHAT and CDR2 FQNNGV. With 1 base removed from V and 0 bases from J, the gap between germline ends came to 13 bases. This CDR3 has 16 residues. The CDR3 sequence is CASSLGGTVDSYEQYF. The CDR3 bases are TGTGCCAGCAGCTTAGGCGGGACAGTCGACTCCTACGAGCAGTACTTC. Filled out from reference TRBV11-2 and TRBJ2-7, the complete variable domain reads EAGVAQSPRYKIIEKRQSVAFWCNPISGHATLYWYQQILGQGPKLLIQFQNNGVVDDSQLPKDRFSAERLKGVDSTLKIQPAKLEDSAVYLCASSLGGTVDSYEQYFGPGTRLTVT.

The CDR3 sequence: CASSPAPGQGMWETQYF. The CDR3 nucleotides read TGTGCCAGCAGCCCAGCCCCGGGACAGGGAATGTGGGAGACCCAGTACTTC. The genes are TRBV7-9 and TRBJ2-5, with TRBD1 identical over 9 bases. With V trimmed by 5 bases and J by 5 bases, 15 bases remained unmatched. Germline V CDR1 and CDR2: SEHNR, FQNEAQ (reference sequence). This CDR3 contains 17 residues.

The table lists this clonotype with a few counts. In DNA, the CDR3 is TGTGCCAGCAGCTTGTCCGGTGAAGCTTTCTTT. Its protein is CASSLSGEAFF. The chain recombines TRBV5-6 with TRBJ1-1; D call uncertain. Between the trimmed V and J ends, which lost 1 base and 7 bases, there was a span of 5 bases. Germline V lookup: CDR1 SGHDT, CDR2 YYEEEE. This CDR3 is 11 amino acids long.

This chain links TRBV15 with TRBJ2-7; D may correspond to TRBD1 or TRBD2 (5 bases each). Trimming left V 1 base short and J 2 bases short, with 9 bases between. CDR1 is LNHNV and CDR2 is YYDKDF in the germline V gene (reference sequence). There are 14 residues in the CDR3. CDR3 sequence: CATSRGGGPYEQYF. CDR3 nucleotide sequence: TGTGCCACCAGCAGAGGTGGGGGTCCCTACGAGCAGTACTTC.